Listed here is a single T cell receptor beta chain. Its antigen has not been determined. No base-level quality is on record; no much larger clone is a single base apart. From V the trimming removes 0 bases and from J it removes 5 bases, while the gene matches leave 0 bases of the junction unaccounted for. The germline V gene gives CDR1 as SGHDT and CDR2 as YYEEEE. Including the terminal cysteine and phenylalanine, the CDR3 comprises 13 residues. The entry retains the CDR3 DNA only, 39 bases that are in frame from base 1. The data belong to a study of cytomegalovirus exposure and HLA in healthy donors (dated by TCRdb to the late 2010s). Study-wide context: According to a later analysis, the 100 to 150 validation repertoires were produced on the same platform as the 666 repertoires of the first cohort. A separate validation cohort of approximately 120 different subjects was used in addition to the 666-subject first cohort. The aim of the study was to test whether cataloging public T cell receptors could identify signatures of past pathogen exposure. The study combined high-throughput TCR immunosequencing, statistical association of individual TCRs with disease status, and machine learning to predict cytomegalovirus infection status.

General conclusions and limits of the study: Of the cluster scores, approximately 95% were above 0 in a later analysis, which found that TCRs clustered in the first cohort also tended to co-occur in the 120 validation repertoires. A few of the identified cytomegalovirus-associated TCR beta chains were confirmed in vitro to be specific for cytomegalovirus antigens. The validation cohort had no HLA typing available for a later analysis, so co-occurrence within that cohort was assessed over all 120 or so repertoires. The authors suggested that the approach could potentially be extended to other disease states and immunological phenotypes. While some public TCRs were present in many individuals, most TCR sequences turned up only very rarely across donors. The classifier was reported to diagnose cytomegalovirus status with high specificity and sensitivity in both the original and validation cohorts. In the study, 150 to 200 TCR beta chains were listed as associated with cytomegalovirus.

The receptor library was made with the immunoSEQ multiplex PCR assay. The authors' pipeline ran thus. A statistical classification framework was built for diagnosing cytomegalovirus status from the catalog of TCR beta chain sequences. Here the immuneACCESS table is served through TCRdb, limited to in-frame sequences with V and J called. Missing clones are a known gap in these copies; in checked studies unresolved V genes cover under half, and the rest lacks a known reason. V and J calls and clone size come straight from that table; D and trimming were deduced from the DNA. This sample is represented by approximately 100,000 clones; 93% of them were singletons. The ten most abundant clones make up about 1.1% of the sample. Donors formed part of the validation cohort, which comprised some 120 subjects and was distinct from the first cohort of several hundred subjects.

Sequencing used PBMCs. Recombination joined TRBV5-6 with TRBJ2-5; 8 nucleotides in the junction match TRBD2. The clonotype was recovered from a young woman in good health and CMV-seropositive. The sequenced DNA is TGTGCCAGCAGCTTGGCTAGCGGGGAGACCCAGTACTTC. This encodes CASSLASGETQYF.